The following is a T cell receptor (beta chain) sequence with its context. What it recognizes is unknown. TCRdb's copy holds only in-frame clones and misses some; the assay was immunoSEQ multiplex PCR. In the table there are some 500,000 clones, around 96% of which are singletons. These data are taken from a study of shared clonotypes between healthy human individuals. The study separated CD4+ cells into CD45RA+ naive and CD45RA-negative memory subsets. Broader study findings: Sharing across a handful of donors was seen in approximately 5.2% of naive CD4 clonotypes.

The CDR3 has 16 amino acids. V lost 0 bases, J lost 3 bases, and 14 bases lay in between. Germline lookup yields CDR1 MGHRA and CDR2 YSYEKL. The sample consisted of naive CD4+ T cells sorted from blood. The subset denotes: CD45RA+ positively selected. V gene TRBV4-1 combines with J gene TRBJ2-5; TRBD2 is a possible D gene (6 bases). The receptor was derived from a woman younger than 45 in good health. DNA for the CDR3: TGCGCCAGCAGCCAAGACGTACTAGCACAGAAAGAGACCCAGTACTTC. Its protein is CASSQDVLAQKETQYF.